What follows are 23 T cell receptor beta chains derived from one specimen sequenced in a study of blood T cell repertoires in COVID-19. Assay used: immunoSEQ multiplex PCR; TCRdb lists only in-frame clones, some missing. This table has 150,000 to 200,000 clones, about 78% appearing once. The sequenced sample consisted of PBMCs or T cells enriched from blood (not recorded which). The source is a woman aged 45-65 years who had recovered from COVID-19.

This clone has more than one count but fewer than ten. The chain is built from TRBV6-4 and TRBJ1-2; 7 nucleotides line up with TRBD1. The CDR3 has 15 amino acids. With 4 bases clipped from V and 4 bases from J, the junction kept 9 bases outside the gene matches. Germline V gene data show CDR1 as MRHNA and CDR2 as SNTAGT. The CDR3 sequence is CASSADGTAAYGYTF. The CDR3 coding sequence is TGTGCCAGCAGTGCCGACGGGACAGCAGCCTATGGCTACACCTTC.

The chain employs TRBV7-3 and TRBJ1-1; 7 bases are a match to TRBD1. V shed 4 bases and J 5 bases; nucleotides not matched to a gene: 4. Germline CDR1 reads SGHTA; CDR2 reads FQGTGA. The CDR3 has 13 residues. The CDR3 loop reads CASSSPGGTEAFF. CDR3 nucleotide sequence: TGTGCCAGCAGCTCCCCAGGGGGAACTGAAGCTTTCTTT.

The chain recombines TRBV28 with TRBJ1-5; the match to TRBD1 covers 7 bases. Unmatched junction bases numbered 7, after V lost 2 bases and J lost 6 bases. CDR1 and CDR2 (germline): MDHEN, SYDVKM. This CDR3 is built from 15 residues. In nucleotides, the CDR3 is TGTGCCAGCAGTTTACCAAAACAGGGGTTTCAGCCCCAGCATTTT. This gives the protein CASSLPKQGFQPQHF. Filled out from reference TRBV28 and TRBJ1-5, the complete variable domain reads DVKVTQSSRYLVKRTGEKVFLECVQDMDHENMFWYRQDPGLGLRLIYFSYDVKMKEKGDIPEGYSVSREKKERFSLILESASTNQTSMYLCASSLPKQGFQPQHFGDGTRLSIL.

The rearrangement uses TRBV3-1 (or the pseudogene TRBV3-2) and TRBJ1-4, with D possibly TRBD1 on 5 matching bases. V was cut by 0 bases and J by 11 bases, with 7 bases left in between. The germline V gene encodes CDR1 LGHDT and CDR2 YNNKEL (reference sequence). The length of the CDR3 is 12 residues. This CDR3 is CASSQDRGKLFF. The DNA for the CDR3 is TGTGCCAGCAGCCAAGATCGGGGGAAACTGTTTTTT.

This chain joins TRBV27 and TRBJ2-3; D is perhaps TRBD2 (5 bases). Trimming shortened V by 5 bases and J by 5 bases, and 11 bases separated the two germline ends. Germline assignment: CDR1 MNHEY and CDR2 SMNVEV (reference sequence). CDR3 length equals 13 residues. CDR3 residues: CASSTWAGDTQYF. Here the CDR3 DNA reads TGTGCCAGCAGTACCTGGGCGGGAGATACGCAGTATTTT.

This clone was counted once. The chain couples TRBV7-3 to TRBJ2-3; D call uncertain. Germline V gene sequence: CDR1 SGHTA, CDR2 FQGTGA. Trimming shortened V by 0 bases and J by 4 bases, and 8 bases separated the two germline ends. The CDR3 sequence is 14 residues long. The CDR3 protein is CASSLTVSADTQYF. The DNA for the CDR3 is TGTGCCAGCAGCTTAACGGTCTCGGCAGATACGCAGTATTTT.

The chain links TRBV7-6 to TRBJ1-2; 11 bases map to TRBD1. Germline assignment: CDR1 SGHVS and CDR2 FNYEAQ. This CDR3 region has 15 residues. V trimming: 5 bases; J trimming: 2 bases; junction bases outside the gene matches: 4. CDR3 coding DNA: TGTGCCAGCAGCCTGGGGGACAGGGGGAACTATGGCTACACCTTC. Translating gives CASSLGDRGNYGYTF.

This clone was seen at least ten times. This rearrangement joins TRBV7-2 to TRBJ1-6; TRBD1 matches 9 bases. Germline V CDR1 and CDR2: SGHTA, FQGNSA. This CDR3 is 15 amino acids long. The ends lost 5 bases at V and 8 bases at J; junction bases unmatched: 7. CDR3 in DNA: TGTGCCAGCAGCCTACCACAGGGGGCACATTCACCCCTCCACTTT. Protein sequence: CASSLPQGAHSPLHF.

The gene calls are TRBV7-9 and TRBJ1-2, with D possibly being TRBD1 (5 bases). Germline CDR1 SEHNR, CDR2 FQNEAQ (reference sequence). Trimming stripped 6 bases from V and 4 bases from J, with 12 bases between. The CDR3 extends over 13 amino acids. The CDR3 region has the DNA TGTGCCAGCAGTCCGACAGACCCCTATGGCTACACCTTC. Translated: CASSPTDPYGYTF. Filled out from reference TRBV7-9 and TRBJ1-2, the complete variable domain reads DTGVSQNPRHKITKRGQNVTFRCDPISEHNRLYWYRQTLGQGPEFLTYFQNEAQLEKSRLLSDRFSAERPKGSFSTLEIQRTEQGDSAMYLCASSPTDPYGYTFGSGTRLTVV.

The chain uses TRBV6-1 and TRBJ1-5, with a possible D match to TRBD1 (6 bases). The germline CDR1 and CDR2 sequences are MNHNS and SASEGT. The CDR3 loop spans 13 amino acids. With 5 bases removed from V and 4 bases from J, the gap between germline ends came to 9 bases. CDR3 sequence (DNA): TGTGCCAGCAGTCAGGGGTCTAATCAGCCCCAGCATTTT. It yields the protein CASSQGSNQPQHF.

CDR3 bases: TGTGCCAGCAGCGTACAGGAAGGAACTGAAGCTTTCTTT. Translated: CASSVQEGTEAFF. The chain recombines TRBV9 with TRBJ1-1; no firm D call. The V gene lost 1 base and the J gene lost 5 bases, with 9 bases spanning the gap. Germline lookup yields CDR1 SGDLS and CDR2 YYNGEE. CDR3 length: 13 amino acids.

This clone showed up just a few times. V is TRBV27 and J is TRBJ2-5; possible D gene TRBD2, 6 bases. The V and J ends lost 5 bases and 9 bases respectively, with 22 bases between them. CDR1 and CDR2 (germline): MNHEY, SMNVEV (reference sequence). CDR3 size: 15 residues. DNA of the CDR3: TGTGCCAGCAGTCCCCCTGCCGGACCCCGGAGGGCCCAGTACTTC. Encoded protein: CASSPPAGPRRAQYF.

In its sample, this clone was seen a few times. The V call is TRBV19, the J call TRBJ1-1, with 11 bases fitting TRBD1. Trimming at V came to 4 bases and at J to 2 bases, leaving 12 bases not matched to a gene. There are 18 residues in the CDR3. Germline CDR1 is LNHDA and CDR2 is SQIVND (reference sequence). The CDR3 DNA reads TGTGCCAGTAGTAGGGGATCTTGGACAGGGGGCGAAAACACTGAAGCTTTCTTT. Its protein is CASSRGSWTGGENTEAFF.

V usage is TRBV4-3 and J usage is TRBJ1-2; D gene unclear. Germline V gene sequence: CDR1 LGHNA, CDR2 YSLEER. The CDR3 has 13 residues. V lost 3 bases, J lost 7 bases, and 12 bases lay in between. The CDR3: CASSQGEVPGYTF. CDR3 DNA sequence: TGCGCCAGCAGCCAGGGAGAGGTACCTGGCTACACCTTC.

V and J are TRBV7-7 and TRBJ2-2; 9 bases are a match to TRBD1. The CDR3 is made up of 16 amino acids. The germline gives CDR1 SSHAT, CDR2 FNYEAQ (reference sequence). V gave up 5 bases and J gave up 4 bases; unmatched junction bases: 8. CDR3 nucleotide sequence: TGTGCCAGCAGCCCTCGGACAGGGGACGGCACCGGGGAGCTGTTTTTT. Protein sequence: CASSPRTGDGTGELFF.

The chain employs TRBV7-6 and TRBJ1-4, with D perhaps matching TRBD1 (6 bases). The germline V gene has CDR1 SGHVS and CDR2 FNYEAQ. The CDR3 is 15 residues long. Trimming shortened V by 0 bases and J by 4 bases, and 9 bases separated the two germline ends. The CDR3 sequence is CASSLADSLNEKLFF. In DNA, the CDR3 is TGTGCCAGCAGCTTAGCGGACAGCCTTAATGAAAAACTGTTTTTT.

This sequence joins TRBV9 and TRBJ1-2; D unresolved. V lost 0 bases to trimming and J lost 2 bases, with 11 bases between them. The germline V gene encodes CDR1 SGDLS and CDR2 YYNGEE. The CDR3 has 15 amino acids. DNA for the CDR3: TGTGCCAGCAGCGTAGCTAATACGGGGAACTATGGCTACACCTTC. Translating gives CASSVANTGNYGYTF.

DNA for the CDR3: TGCGCCAGCAGCTTGGAGGCAGGGGGGTTCCTGAGCTACACCTTC. Translation: CASSLEAGGFLSYTF. The chain carries TRBV5-1 and TRBJ1-2; 7 bases fit TRBD1. This CDR3 is built from 15 residues. Unmatched junction bases numbered 11, after V lost 0 bases and J lost 9 bases. CDR1 and CDR2 (germline): SGHRS, YFSETQ.

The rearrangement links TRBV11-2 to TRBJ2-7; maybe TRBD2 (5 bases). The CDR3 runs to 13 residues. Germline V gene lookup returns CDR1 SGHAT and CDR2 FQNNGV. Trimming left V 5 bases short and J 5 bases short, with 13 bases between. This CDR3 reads CASSIADGNEQYF. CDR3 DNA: TGTGCCAGCAGCATCGCCGACGGGAACGAGCAGTACTTC.

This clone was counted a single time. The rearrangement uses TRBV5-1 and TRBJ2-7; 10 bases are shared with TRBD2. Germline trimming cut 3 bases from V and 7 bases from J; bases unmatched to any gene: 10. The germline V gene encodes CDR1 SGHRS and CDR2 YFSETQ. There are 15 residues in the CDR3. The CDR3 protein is CASSSLAGAQGEQYF. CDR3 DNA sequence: TGCGCCAGCAGCTCCCTAGCGGGAGCTCAAGGGGAGCAGTACTTC.

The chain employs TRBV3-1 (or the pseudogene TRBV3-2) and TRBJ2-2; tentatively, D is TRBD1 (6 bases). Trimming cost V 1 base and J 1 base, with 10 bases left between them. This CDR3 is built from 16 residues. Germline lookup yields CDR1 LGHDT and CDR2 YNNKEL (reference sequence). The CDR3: CASSQAQGRNTGELFF. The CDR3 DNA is TGTGCCAGCAGCCAAGCGCAGGGGCGGAACACCGGGGAGCTGTTTTTT.

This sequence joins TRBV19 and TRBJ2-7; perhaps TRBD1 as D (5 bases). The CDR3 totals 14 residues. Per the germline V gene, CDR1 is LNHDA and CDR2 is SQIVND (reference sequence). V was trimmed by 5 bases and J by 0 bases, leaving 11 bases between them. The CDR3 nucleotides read TGTGCCAGTAGTTTCGGCAGGGACTCCTACGAGCAGTACTTC. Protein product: CASSFGRDSYEQYF. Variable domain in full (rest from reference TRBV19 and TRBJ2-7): DGGITQSPKYLFRKEGQNVTLSCEQNLNHDAMYWYRQDPGQGLRLIYYSQIVNDFQKGDIAEGYSVSREKKESFPLTVTSAQKNPTAFYLCASSFGRDSYEQYFGPGTRLTVT.

DNA for the CDR3: TGTGCCAGCAGCCCCCGACAGGGCATGAACACTGAAGCTTTCTTT. Its translation is CASSPRQGMNTEAFF. The chain links TRBV7-2 to TRBJ1-1, with 7 nucleotides matching TRBD1. Germline V gene data show CDR1 as SGHTA and CDR2 as FQGNSA. The V segment lost 5 bases and the J segment 0 bases; nucleotides outside the gene matches: 6. The CDR3 length is 15 residues.